The 29 T cell receptor beta chains given below trace back to one sample, sequenced in a study of cytomegalovirus exposure and HLA in healthy donors. PCR involved 60 Vbeta and 13 Jbeta primers. Measured with immunoSEQ multiplex PCR; TCRdb has only the in-frame clones, and not every one. This repertoire shows 200,000 or so clones, around 86% found once; its top ten account for 6% to 8%. Sequencing was done on a sample of PBMCs. The origin of the receptors is a woman in her forties or fifties in good health and CMV-seropositive.

V usage is TRBV5-4 and J usage is TRBJ1-2, with TRBD1 matching 8 bases. Trimming at V came to 4 bases and at J to 4 bases, leaving 15 bases not matched to a gene. Germline assignment: CDR1 SGHNT and CDR2 YYREEE (reference sequence). The CDR3 covers 17 residues. CDR3 DNA sequence: TGTGCCAGCAGCGTCGGGGGACAGGCGTTTCTTCCCTATGGCTACACCTTC. Its protein product is CASSVGGQAFLPYGYTF.

This clone was observed a handful of times. This chain connects TRBV11-2 to TRBJ2-5, with 11 bases identical to TRBD1. V was pared by 5 bases and J by 5 bases, with 10 bases of the junction left unmatched. Germline CDR1 is SGHAT and CDR2 is FQNNGV. The CDR3 loop spans 16 amino acids. This CDR3 reads CASSLRGQGGWETQYF. In nucleotides, the CDR3 is TGTGCCAGCAGCCTCAGGGGACAGGGGGGATGGGAGACCCAGTACTTC.

This clone showed up just once. V and J are TRBV19 and TRBJ1-2; D ambiguous. The V end was cut by 7 bases, the J end by 7 bases, with 10 bases between. Germline loops: CDR1 LNHDA, CDR2 SQIVND (reference sequence). CDR3 length equals 11 residues. Written as DNA, the CDR3 is TGTGCCAGTACGATCGAGGTTGGCTACACCTTC. Translating it yields CASTIEVGYTF.

The chain carries TRBV28 and TRBJ2-3, with no clear D. Trimming cost V 4 bases and J 3 bases, with 5 bases left between them. The CDR3 is 12 residues long. CDR1 is MDHEN and CDR2 is SYDVKM in the germline V gene. The CDR3 sequence: CASSSRTDTQYF. The DNA for the CDR3 is TGTGCCAGCAGTTCCCGGACAGATACGCAGTATTTT.

This chain links TRBV5-6 with TRBJ2-3; 9 bases map to TRBD1. J gave up 2 bases and V 1 base, and 11 bases lay outside the gene matches. From germline, CDR1 is SGHDT and CDR2 YYEEEE. The CDR3 loop spans 18 amino acids. The CDR3, as DNA: TGTGCCAGCAGCTTGACTTGGGACAGGGCCGCCTACACAGATACGCAGTATTTT. This encodes CASSLTWDRAAYTDTQYF.

This sequence joins TRBV11-3 and TRBJ2-3; no clear D gene. CDR3 length equals 13 residues. Trimming pared 1 base from V and 1 base from J, leaving 3 bases between. Germline assignment: CDR1 SGHNT and CDR2 YENEEA. The CDR3 spells CASSLGGTDTQYF. CDR3 DNA sequence: TGTGCCAGCAGCTTAGGCGGCACAGATACGCAGTATTTT. Supplemented by reference TRBV11-3 and TRBJ2-3, the full variable domain reads EAGVVQSPRYKIIEKKQPVAFWCNPISGHNTLYWYLQNLGQGPELLIRYENEEAVDDSQLPKDRFSAERLKGVDSTLKIQPAELGDSAVYLCASSLGGTDTQYFGPGTRLTVL.

The V call is TRBV11-2, the J call TRBJ2-1; 8 bases map to TRBD2. Germline trimming cut 2 bases from V and 7 bases from J; bases unmatched to any gene: 16. The CDR3 sequence is 18 residues long. Germline values: CDR1 SGHAT, CDR2 FQNNGV. The CDR3 sequence: CASSLNGVPAGARNEQFF. CDR3 bases: TGTGCCAGCAGCTTAAATGGTGTCCCAGCGGGGGCCAGAAATGAGCAGTTCTTC.

The rearrangement uses TRBV14 and TRBJ2-2; TRBD2 matches 11 bases. Germline-derived CDR1 and CDR2 are SGHDN and FVKESK. J lost 7 bases, V lost 4 bases, and 11 bases had no gene match. The CDR3 sequence is 17 residues long. The CDR3 loop reads CASSPLTSGDTLGELFF. CDR3 DNA sequence: TGTGCCAGCAGCCCCCTGACTAGCGGGGACACTCTCGGGGAGCTGTTTTTT.

This clone was seen only a few times. The chain links TRBV10-1 to TRBJ1-1; TRBD1 is a possible D gene (6 bases). Germline V CDR1 and CDR2: WNHNN, SYGVQD (reference sequence). The CDR3 extends over 14 amino acids. With 0 bases removed from V and 6 bases from J, the gap between germline ends came to 11 bases. The CDR3 DNA follows: TGCGCCAGCAGTGAGTCCGGGGGGGCGGCTGAAGCTTTCTTT. The encoded protein is CASSESGGAAEAFF.

This chain links TRBV7-2 with TRBJ1-1; D remains ambiguous. Germline assignment: CDR1 SGHTA and CDR2 FQGNSA. This CDR3 comprises 14 residues. The V gene lost 0 bases and the J gene lost 0 bases, with 5 bases spanning the gap. The CDR3 DNA sequence: TGTGCCAGCAGCTTAGCAGTAGTGAACACTGAAGCTTTCTTT. Amino acid sequence: CASSLAVVNTEAFF.

This clone was counted between two and nine times. V is TRBV27 and J is TRBJ1-1; D might be TRBD1 (6 bases). The CDR3 is 15 amino acids. Between the trimmed V and J ends, which lost 2 bases and 4 bases, there was a span of 14 bases. The V gene's germline CDR1 is MNHEY and CDR2 SMNVEV (reference sequence). DNA for the CDR3: TGTGCCAGCAGTTTAGATAACAGGGCGGTCACTGAAGCTTTCTTT. It specifies CASSLDNRAVTEAFF.

This clone occurred once. The V call is TRBV27, the J call TRBJ2-5, with D perhaps TRBD1 (6 bases). The last part of the DNA fits TRBJ2-7 better; the J call may be wrong. The CDR3 has 13 residues. Germline lookup yields CDR1 MNHEY and CDR2 SMNVEV (reference sequence). In nucleotides, the CDR3 is TGTGCCAGCAGTCCCACAGGGCTGCACGAGCAGTACTTC. This translates into CASSPTGLHEQYF.

The V call is TRBV10-3, the J call TRBJ2-2, with 9 positions matching TRBD2. The CDR3 is 16 residues long. Germline values: CDR1 ENHRY, CDR2 SYGVKD. Germline trimming cut 5 bases from V and 3 bases from J; bases unmatched to any gene: 7. DNA for the CDR3: TGTGCCATCAGTAAAACGGCGGGAGGGGACACCGGGGAGCTGTTTTTT. It codes for CAISKTAGGDTGELFF.

DNA of the CDR3: TGTGCCAGCAGCCAAGGGGTGACTGGCTATGGCTACACCTTC. This codes for CASSQGVTGYGYTF. The V gene is TRBV14, the J gene TRBJ1-2; D not certain. V was trimmed by 1 base and J by 4 bases, leaving 10 bases between them. Germline V gene sequence: CDR1 SGHDN, CDR2 FVKESK. This CDR3 region has 14 residues.

This sequence joins TRBV2 and TRBJ1-4, with 12 bases lining up with TRBD1. The germline V gene has CDR1 SNHLY and CDR2 FYNNEI. The CDR3 consists of 15 residues. After removal of 7 bases from V and 8 bases from J, the junction contained 8 bases not matched to a gene. For the CDR3, the DNA is TGTGCCAGCATCGGGGGACAGGGGGCGTGGGAAAAACTGTTTTTT. Its translation is CASIGGQGAWEKLFF.

The chain recombines TRBV10-1 with TRBJ2-7, with TRBD1 identical over 8 bases. There are 13 residues in the CDR3. V was clipped by 3 bases and J by 4 bases; unmatched bases: 2. In germline, CDR1 is WNHNN, CDR2 SYGVQD (reference sequence). CDR3 sequence: CASSEQGVYEQYF. The CDR3 coding sequence is TGCGCCAGCAGTGAACAGGGGGTTTACGAGCAGTACTTC.

The V and J genes are TRBV5-1 and TRBJ2-3, with D possibly matching TRBD1 (5 bases). The CDR3 runs 16 residues. Germline CDR1 and CDR2: SGHRS and YFSETQ. V was trimmed by 0 bases and J by 1 base, leaving 12 bases between them. The CDR3 DNA is TGCGCCAGCAGCTTGGTGTCAGGCAGGGGCACAGATACGCAGTATTTT. It specifies CASSLVSGRGTDTQYF.

The genes are TRBV11-2 and TRBJ1-5, with 8 nucleotides matching TRBD1. CDR1 is SGHAT and CDR2 is FQNNGV in the germline V gene. This CDR3 is built from 13 residues. V trimming: 6 bases; J trimming: 6 bases; junction bases outside the gene matches: 4. CDR3 bases: TGTGCCAGCAGTTACAGGGGGAGTCAGCCCCAGCATTTT. It specifies CASSYRGSQPQHF.

The V call is TRBV9, the J call TRBJ2-3; a possible D gene is TRBD2 (6 bases). The V end was cut by 0 bases, the J end by 4 bases, with 12 bases between. Germline CDR1 reads SGDLS; CDR2 reads YYNGEE. The length of the CDR3 is 15 residues. The CDR3 reads CASSVGHSGADTQYF. In nucleotides, the CDR3 is TGTGCCAGCAGCGTAGGCCACTCGGGGGCAGATACGCAGTATTTT.

This clone was seen only a few times. Written as DNA, the CDR3 is TGTGCCAGCAGCTTAGGTGGTAGCCAAGAGACCCAGTACTTC. Translation: CASSLGGSQETQYF. This chain connects TRBV7-9 to TRBJ2-5; D ambiguous. Trimming shortened V by 1 base and J by 1 base, and 7 bases separated the two germline ends. The germline V gene has CDR1 SEHNR and CDR2 FQNEAQ (reference sequence). The CDR3 extends over 14 amino acids.

The genes are TRBV19 and TRBJ2-7; 8 bases fit TRBD1. The CDR3 loop spans 14 amino acids. V shed 6 bases, J shed 5 bases, and the junction held 9 bases outside the gene matches. The germline V gene encodes CDR1 LNHDA and CDR2 SQIVND (reference sequence). This CDR3 reads CASSPSDRGDEQYF. Here the CDR3 DNA reads TGTGCCAGTAGCCCCTCTGACAGGGGCGACGAGCAGTACTTC.

CDR3 loop: CASSLDRVDTQYF. The CDR3 DNA is TGTGCCAGCAGCTTAGATCGCGTAGATACGCAGTATTTT. The gene calls are TRBV11-2 and TRBJ2-3; D gene ambiguous. Deletions cut 0 bases from V and 5 bases from J, with 6 bases between. Germline loops: CDR1 SGHAT, CDR2 FQNNGV. The CDR3 contains 13 residues.

The rearrangement joins TRBV5-1 to TRBJ2-7, with 10 bases aligning to TRBD2. The CDR3 totals 16 residues. CDR1 and CDR2 from the germline V gene are SGHRS and YFSETQ. The trim removed 6 bases at V and 0 bases at J, leaving 9 bases unmatched. The CDR3 is CASTSGLAVTSYEQYF. The CDR3 DNA sequence: TGCGCCAGCACCTCAGGACTAGCGGTGACCTCCTACGAGCAGTACTTC.

CDR3 region: CASSLATGSYEQYF. For the CDR3, the DNA is TGTGCCAGCAGCTTAGCTACGGGCTCCTACGAGCAGTACTTC. This rearrangement joins TRBV7-9 to TRBJ2-7; no firm D call. This CDR3 has 14 amino acids. Trimming shortened V by 0 bases and J by 0 bases, and 6 bases separated the two germline ends. Germline V lookup: CDR1 SEHNR, CDR2 FQNEAQ (reference sequence). Filled out from reference TRBV7-9 and TRBJ2-7, the complete variable domain reads DTGVSQNPRHKITKRGQNVTFRCDPISEHNRLYWYRQTLGQGPEFLTYFQNEAQLEKSRLLSDRFSAERPKGSFSTLEIQRTEQGDSAMYLCASSLATGSYEQYFGPGTRLTVT.

CDR3 amino acids: CASSLVVAGGGETQYF. The CDR3 DNA reads TGTGCCAGCAGCTTAGTAGTCGCGGGGGGAGGTGAGACCCAGTACTTC. The chain recombines TRBV7-2 with TRBJ2-5; 8 bases map to TRBD2. The CDR3 is 16 residues long. Losses at the gene ends were 1 base for V and 5 bases for J; bases not matched to a gene: 9. The V gene's germline CDR1 is SGHTA and CDR2 FQGNSA.

This rearrangement joins TRBV18 to TRBJ2-3, with 7 bases matching TRBD2. The CDR3 covers 17 residues. V was clipped by 0 bases and J by 0 bases; unmatched bases: 6. The germline gives CDR1 KGHSH, CDR2 LQKENI. CDR3: CASSPPGGGVSTDTQYF. For the CDR3, the DNA is TGTGCCAGCTCACCACCGGGCGGGGGAGTTAGCACAGATACGCAGTATTTT. The full variable domain, rest sourced from reference TRBV18 and TRBJ2-3, is NAGVMQNPRHLVRRRGQEARLRCSPMKGHSHVYWYRQLPEEGLKFMVYLQKENIIDESGMPKERFSAEFPKEGPSILRIQQVVRGDSAAYFCASSPPGGGVSTDTQYFGPGTRLTVL.

A note on this clone: The junction does not match germline at one end; this may be a read error. The chain combines TRBV11-3 with TRBJ2-1; TRBD2 aligns across 9 bases. Per germline, CDR1 SGHNT and CDR2 YENEEA. The CDR3 loop spans 14 amino acids. The CDR3 region is CASSGTSSHNEQFF. In nucleotides, the CDR3 is TGTGCCAGCAGCGGGACTAGCTCCCACAATGAGCAGTTCTTC.

This sequence joins TRBV30 and TRBJ2-3; D is undetermined. The length of the CDR3 is 12 residues. Trimming cost V 4 bases and J 0 bases, with 5 bases left between them. CDR1 is GTSNPN, CDR2 SVGIG, per germline (reference sequence). For the CDR3, the DNA is TGTGCCTGGACTCCTAGCACAGATACGCAGTATTTT. It yields the protein CAWTPSTDTQYF.

The chain has TRBV30 and TRBJ1-1, with TRBD1 matching 9 bases. Germline trimming cut 8 bases from V and 7 bases from J; bases unmatched to any gene: 11. Germline CDR1 GTSNPN, CDR2 SVGIG (reference sequence). The CDR3 extends over 13 amino acids. Here the CDR3 reads CALPGQGDLEAFF. The CDR3 bases are TGTGCCCTACCGGGACAGGGTGACCTTGAAGCTTTCTTT.